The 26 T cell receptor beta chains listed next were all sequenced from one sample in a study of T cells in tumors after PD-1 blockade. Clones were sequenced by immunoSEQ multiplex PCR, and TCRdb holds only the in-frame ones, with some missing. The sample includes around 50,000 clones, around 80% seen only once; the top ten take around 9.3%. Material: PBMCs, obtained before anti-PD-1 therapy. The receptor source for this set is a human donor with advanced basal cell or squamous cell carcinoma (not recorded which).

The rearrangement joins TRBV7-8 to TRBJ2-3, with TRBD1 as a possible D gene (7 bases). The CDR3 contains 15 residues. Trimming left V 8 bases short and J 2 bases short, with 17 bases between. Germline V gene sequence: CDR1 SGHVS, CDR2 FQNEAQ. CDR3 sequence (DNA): TGTGCCAGCCTCCCAGGAGGGGGCACCACAGATACGCAGTATTTT. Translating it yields CASLPGGGTTDTQYF. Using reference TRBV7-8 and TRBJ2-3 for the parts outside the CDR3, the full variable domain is GAGVSQSPRYKVAKRGQDVALRCDPISGHVSLFWYQQALGQGPEFLTYFQNEAQLDKSGLPSDRFFAERPEGSVSTLKIQRTQQEDSAVYLCASLPGGGTTDTQYFGPGTRLTVL.

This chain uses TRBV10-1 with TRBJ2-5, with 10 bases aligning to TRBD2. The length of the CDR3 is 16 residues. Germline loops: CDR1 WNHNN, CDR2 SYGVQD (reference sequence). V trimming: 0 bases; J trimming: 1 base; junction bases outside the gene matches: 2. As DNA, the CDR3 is TGCGCCAGCAGTGAGTCAGCGGGAGGGGGCCAAGAGACCCAGTACTTC. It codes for CASSESAGGGQETQYF.

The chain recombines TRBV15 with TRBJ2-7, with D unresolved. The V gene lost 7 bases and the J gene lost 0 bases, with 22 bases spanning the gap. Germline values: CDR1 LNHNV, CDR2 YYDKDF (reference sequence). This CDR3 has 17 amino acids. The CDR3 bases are TGTGCCACCATCCGAATGGGGTGGCAAGTATTCTCCTACGAGCAGTACTTC. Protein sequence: CATIRMGWQVFSYEQYF.

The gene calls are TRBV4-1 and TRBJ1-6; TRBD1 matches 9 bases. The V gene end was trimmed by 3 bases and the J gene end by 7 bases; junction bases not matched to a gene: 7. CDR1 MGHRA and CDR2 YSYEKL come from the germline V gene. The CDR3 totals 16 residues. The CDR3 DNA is TGCGCCAGCAGCCAGTGGACAGGGGATCGCAATTCACCCCTCCACTTT. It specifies CASSQWTGDRNSPLHF.

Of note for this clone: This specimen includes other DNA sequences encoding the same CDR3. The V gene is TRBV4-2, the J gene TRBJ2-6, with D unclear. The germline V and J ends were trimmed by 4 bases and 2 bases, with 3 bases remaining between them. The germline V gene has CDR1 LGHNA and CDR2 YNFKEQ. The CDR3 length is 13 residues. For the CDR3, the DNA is TGTGCCAGCAGCCCGACTGGGGCCAACGTCCTGACTTTC. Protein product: CASSPTGANVLTF.

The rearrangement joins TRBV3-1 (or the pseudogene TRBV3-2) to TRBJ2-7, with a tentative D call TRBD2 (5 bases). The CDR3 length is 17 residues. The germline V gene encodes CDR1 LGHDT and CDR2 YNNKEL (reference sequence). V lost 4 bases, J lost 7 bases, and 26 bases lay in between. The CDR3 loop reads CASSLTTLRASRGEQYF. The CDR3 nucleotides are TGTGCCAGCAGCCTGACTACTCTCCGGGCCTCTCGGGGAGAGCAGTACTTC.

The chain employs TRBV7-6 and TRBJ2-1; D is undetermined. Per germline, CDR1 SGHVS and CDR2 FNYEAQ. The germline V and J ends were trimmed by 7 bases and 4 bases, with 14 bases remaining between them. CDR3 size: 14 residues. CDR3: CASTPEGPYNEQFF. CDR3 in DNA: TGTGCCAGCACTCCCGAAGGTCCATACAATGAGCAGTTCTTC.

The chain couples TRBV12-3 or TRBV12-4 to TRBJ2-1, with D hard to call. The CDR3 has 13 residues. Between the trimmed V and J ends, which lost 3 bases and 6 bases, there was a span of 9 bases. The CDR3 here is CASSFGRANEQFF. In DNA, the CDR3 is TGTGCCAGCAGTTTCGGACGGGCCAATGAGCAGTTCTTC.

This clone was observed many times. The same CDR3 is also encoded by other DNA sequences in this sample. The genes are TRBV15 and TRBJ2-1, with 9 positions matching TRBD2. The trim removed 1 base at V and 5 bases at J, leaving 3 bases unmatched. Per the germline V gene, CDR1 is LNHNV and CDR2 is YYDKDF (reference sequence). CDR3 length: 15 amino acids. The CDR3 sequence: CATSRASSGNNEQFF. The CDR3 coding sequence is TGTGCCACCAGCAGAGCGTCTAGCGGGAACAATGAGCAGTTCTTC. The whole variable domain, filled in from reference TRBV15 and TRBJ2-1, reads DAMVIQNPRYQVTQFGKPVTLSCSQTLNHNVMYWYQQKSSQAPKLLFHYYDKDFNNEADTPDNFQSRRPNTSFCFLDIRSPGLGDTAMYLCATSRASSGNNEQFFGPGTRLTVL.

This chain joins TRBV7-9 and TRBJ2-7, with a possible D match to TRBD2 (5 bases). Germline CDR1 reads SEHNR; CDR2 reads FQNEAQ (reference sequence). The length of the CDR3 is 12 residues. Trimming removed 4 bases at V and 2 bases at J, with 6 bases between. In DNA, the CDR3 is TGTGCCAGCAGCTCCGGGACCTACGAGCAGTACTTC. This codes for CASSSGTYEQYF.

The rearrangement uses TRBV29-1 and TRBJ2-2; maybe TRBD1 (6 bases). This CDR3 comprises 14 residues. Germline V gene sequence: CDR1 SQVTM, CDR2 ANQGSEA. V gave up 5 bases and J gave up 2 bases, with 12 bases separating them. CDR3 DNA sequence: TGCAGCGTTCAAACAGGGATAAACACCGGGGAGCTGTTTTTT. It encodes CSVQTGINTGELFF.

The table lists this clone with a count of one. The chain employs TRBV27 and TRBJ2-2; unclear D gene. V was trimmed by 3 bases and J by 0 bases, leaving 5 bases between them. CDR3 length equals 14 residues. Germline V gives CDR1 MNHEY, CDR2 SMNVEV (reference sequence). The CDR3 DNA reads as TGTGCCAGCAGTTTGGCTCCGAACACCGGGGAGCTGTTTTTT. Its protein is CASSLAPNTGELFF.

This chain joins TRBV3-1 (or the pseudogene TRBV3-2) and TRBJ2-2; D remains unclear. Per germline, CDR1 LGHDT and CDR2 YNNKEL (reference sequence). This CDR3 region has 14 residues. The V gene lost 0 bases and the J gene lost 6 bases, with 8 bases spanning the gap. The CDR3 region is CASSQDSESGELFF. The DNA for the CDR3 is TGTGCCAGCAGCCAAGACAGTGAATCCGGGGAGCTGTTTTTT.

CDR3 region: CASSDIGLAESTGELFF. CDR3 DNA sequence: TGCGCCAGCAGCGATATCGGGCTAGCGGAAAGCACCGGGGAGCTGTTTTTT. J is TRBJ2-2 and V is TRBV10-1, with 7 positions matching TRBD2. The CDR3 length is 17 residues. V shed 6 bases and J 4 bases; nucleotides not matched to a gene: 14. Germline CDR1 WNHNN, CDR2 SYGVQD (reference sequence).

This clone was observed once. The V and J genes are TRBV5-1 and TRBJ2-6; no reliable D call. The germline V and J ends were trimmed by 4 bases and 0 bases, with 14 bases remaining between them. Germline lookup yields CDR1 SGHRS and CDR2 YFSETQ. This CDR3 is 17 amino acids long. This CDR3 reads CASSLTLSHSGANVLTF. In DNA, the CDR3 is TGCGCCAGCAGCCTAACCCTTAGTCACTCTGGGGCCAACGTCCTGACTTTC.

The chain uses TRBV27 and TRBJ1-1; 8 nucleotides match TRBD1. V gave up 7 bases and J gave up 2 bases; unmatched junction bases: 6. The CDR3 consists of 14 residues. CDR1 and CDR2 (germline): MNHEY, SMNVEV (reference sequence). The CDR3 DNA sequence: TGTGCCAGCACGGTCGGACAGGGTAACACTGAAGCTTTCTTT. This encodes CASTVGQGNTEAFF.

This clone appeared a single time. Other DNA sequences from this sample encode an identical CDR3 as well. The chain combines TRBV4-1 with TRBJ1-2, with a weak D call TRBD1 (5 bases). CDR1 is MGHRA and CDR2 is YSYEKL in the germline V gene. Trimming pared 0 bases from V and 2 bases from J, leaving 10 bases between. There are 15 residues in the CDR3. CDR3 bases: TGCGCCAGCAGCCAAGATTTGGGGGGAAACTATGGCTACACCTTC. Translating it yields CASSQDLGGNYGYTF.

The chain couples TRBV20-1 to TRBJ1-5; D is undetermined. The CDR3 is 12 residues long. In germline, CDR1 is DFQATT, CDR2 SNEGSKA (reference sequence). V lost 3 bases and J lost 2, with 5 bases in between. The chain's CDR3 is CSASPGNQPQHF. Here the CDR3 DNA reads TGCAGTGCTAGTCCGGGCAATCAGCCCCAGCATTTT.

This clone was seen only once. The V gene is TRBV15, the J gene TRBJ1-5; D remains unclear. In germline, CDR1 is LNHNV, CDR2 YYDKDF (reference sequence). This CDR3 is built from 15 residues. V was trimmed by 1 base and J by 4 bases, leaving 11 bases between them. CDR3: CATSRAKTLNQPQHF. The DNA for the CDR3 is TGTGCCACCAGCAGAGCGAAGACACTTAATCAGCCCCAGCATTTT.

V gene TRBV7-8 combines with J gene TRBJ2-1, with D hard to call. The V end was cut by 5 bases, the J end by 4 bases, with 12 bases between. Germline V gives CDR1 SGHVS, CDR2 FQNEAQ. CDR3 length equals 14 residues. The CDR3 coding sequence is TGTGCCAGCAGCAAGGGTTTGTCTTACAATGAGCAGTTCTTC. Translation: CASSKGLSYNEQFF.

As DNA, the CDR3 is TGTGCCATCAGTGAGTCGGGGGGCTTGGCCACTGAAGCTTTCTTT. Translation gives CAISESGGLATEAFF. V is TRBV10-3 and J is TRBJ1-1, with D possibly TRBD1 on 6 matching bases. This CDR3 has 15 residues. Germline V lookup: CDR1 ENHRY, CDR2 SYGVKD. V was pared by 0 bases and J by 4 bases, with 12 bases between.

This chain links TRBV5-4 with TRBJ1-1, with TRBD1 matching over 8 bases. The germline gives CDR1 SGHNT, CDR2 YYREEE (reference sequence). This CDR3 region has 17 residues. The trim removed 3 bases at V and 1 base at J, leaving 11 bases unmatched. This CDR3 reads CASSWTGFLLGNTEAFF. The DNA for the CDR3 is TGTGCCAGCAGCTGGACAGGGTTCTTACTAGGGAACACTGAAGCTTTCTTT.

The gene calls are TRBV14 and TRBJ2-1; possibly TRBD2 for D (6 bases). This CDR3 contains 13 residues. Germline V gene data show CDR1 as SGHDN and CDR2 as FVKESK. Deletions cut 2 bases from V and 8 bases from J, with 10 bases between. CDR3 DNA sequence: TGTGCCAGCAGCCAATTTGGGGGGTATGAGCAGTTCTTC. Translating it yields CASSQFGGYEQFF.

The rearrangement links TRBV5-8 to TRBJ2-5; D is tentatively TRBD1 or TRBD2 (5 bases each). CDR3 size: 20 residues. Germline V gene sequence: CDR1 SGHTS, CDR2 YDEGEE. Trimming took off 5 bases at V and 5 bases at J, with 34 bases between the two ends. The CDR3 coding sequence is TGTGCCAGCAGACGATTTGGCGTTCAGTGGGTTACATCCGGGACCGAGACCCAGTACTTC. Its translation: CASRRFGVQWVTSGTETQYF.

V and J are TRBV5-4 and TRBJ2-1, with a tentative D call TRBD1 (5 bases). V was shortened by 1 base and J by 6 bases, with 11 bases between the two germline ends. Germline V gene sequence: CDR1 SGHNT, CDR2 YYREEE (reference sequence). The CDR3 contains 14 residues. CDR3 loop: CASSLMYGANEQFF. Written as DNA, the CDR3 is TGTGCCAGCAGCTTGATGTATGGGGCCAATGAGCAGTTCTTC.

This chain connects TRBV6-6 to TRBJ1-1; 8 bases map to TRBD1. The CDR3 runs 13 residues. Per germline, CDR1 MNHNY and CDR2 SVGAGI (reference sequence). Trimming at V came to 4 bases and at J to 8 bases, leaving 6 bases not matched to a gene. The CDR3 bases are TGTGCCAGCAGTTCCCTGGGACAGGTCGAAGCTTTCTTT. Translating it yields CASSSLGQVEAFF.